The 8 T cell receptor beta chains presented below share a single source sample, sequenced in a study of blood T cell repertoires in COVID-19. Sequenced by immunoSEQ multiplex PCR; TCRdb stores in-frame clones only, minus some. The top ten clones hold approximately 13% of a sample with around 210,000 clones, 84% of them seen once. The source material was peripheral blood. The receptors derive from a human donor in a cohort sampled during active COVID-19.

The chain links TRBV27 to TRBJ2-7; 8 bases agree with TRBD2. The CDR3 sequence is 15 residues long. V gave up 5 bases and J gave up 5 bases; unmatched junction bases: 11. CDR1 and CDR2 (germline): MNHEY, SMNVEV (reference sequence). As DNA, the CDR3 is TGTGCCAGCAGTCCCATTGGGACGGGGGGGAACGAGCAGTACTTC. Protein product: CASSPIGTGGNEQYF.

The CDR3 region has the DNA TGTGCCAGCAGCGTGGGACCCTTTAGCGGGTTCTCCTACAATGAGCAGTTCTTC. Its translation: CASSVGPFSGFSYNEQFF. This chain connects TRBV5-4 to TRBJ2-1; 7 bases are shared with TRBD2. The CDR3 loop spans 18 amino acids. V lost 4 bases and J lost 0; bases outside the gene matches: 13. Per the germline V gene, CDR1 is SGHNT and CDR2 is YYREEE (reference sequence).

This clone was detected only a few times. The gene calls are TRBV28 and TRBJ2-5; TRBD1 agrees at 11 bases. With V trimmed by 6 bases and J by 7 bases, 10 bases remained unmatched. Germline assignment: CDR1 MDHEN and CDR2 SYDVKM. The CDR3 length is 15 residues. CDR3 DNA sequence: TGTGCCAGCAGGAAGCCGGGACAGGGGGGCGGGACCCAGTACTTC. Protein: CASRKPGQGGGTQYF.

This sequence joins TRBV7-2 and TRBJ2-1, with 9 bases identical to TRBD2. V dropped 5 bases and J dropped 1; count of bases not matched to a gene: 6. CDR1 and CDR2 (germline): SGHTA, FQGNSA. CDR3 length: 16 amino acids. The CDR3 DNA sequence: TGTGCCAGCAGCCGCATAGCGGGAGTGTCCTACAATGAGCAGTTCTTC. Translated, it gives CASSRIAGVSYNEQFF.

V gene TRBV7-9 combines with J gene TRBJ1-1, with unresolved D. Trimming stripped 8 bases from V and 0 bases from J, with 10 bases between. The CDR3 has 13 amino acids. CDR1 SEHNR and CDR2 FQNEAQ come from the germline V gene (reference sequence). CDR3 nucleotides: TGTGCCAGCCAAGAGGCCCTGAACACTGAAGCTTTCTTT. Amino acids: CASQEALNTEAFF.

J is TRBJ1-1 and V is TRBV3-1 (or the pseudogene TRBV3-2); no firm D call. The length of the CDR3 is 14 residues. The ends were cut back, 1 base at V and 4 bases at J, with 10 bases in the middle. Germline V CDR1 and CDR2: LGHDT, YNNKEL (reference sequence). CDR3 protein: CASSQGAGSTEAFF. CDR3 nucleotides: TGTGCCAGCAGCCAAGGCGCCGGGAGCACTGAAGCTTTCTTT.

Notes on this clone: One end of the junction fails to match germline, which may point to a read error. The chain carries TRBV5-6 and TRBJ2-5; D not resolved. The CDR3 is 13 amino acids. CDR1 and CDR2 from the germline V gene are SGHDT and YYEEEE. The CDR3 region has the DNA TGTGCCAGCAGCAATCCCCCCCTCTCCGACACCCACTTC. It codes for CASSNPPLSDTHF. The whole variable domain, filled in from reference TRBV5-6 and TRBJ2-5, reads DAGVTQSPTHLIKTRGQQVTLRCSPKSGHDTVSWYQQALGQGPQFIFQYYEEEERQRGNFPDRFSGHQFPNYSSELNVNALLLGDSALYLCASSNPPLSDTHFGPGTRLLVL.

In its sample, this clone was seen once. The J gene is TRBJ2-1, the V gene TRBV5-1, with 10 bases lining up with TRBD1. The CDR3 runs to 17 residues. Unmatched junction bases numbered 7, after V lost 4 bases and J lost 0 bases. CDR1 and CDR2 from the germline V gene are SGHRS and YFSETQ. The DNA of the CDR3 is TGCGCCAGCAGCGGGGGACAGGGGTCTAGCTCCTACAATGAGCAGTTCTTC. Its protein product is CASSGGQGSSSYNEQFF.